A selection of T cell receptor beta chains follows, all from one sample in a study of blood T cell repertoires in COVID-19. Profiling relied on immunoSEQ multiplex PCR, and the TCRdb table lists in-frame clones only, not all of them. The sample carries 100,000 or so clones, around 82% recorded once. The material sequenced was peripheral blood. Receptors were obtained from a man between 65 and 80 years old with active or convalescent COVID-19. Each CDR3 is given with its conserved first and last residue. The order of the fields is V gene, clone size, J gene, D gene, CDR3 DNA, CDR3 protein. D genes are given only for firm matches. Clone size is shown for a subset of rows, as once, few, many or a class of expanded clone.

TRBV19	-	TRBJ2-1	-	TGTGCCAGTAGTACCCGGACAGTTAGCTCCTACAATGAGCAGTTCTTC	CASSTRTVSSYNEQFF
TRBV11-2	-	TRBJ1-2	-	TGTGCCAGCAGCTTACGAGCGAACTATGGCTACACCTTC	CASSLRANYGYTF
TRBV7-9	-	TRBJ1-3	-	TGTGCCAGCAGCTTCGGCCCGGGACAAGGAAACACCATATATTTT	CASSFGPGQGNTIYF
TRBV4-1	few	TRBJ2-7	TRBD1	TGCGCCAGCAGCCGGACAGGAGACTCCTACGAGCAGTACTTC	CASSRTGDSYEQYF
TRBV19	once	TRBJ2-3	TRBD2	TGTGCCAGTAGTCCGACTAGCGGGGGCACAGATACGCAGTATTTT	CASSPTSGGTDTQYF
TRBV7-9	-	TRBJ2-7	-	TGTGCCAGCAGCCCCGACATCGACGAGCAGTACTTC	CASSPDIDEQYF
TRBV6-5	-	TRBJ2-2	TRBD2	TGTGCCAGCAAGGCTAGCGGGGCCTTTACCGGGGAGCTGTTTTTT	CASKASGAFTGELFF
TRBV19	once	TRBJ2-7	-	TGTGCCAGTAGTATCCGCAGGGACGAGCAGTACTTC	CASSIRRDEQYF
TRBV18	-	TRBJ2-6	TRBD1	TGTGCCAGCTCACCCCAGGGGGTGGAGACCAACGTCCTGACTTTC	CASSPQGVETNVLTF
TRBV10-3	-	TRBJ1-1	TRBD1	TGTGCCATCAGATGGGACAGGAACACTGAAGCTTTCTTT	CAIRWDRNTEAFF
TRBV15	once	TRBJ1-1	TRBD1	TGTGCCACCAGCACAAGGGACAGGGCGACCTTAAGGCAAACTGAAGCTTTCTTT	CATSTRDRATLRQTEAFF
TRBV4-2	-	TRBJ1-6	-	TGTGCCAGCAGCCAAGAACAGAATTCACCCCTCCACTTT	CASSQEQNSPLHF
TRBV7-2	once	TRBJ1-2	-	TGTGCCAGCAGTGCCCCGGCCGGCGGCTATGGCTACACCTTC	CASSAPAGGYGYTF
TRBV30	-	TRBJ2-5	-	TGTGCCTGGAGTGTAATATCGAGGGAAGAGACCCAGTACTTC	CAWSVISREETQYF
TRBV13	-	TRBJ2-3	TRBD2	TGTGCCAGCAGCTTGGGGACTAGCGGGGGCCGCAATACGCAGTATTTT	CASSLGTSGGRNTQYF
TRBV7-3	once	TRBJ2-3	TRBD2	TGTGCCAGCAGCCCCCGGGGGGGAATACGCACAGATACGCAGTATTTT	CASSPRGGIRTDTQYF
TRBV7-6	-	TRBJ2-1	-	TGTGCCAGCAGCTTGACTAACTACAATGAGCAGTTCTTC	CASSLTNYNEQFF